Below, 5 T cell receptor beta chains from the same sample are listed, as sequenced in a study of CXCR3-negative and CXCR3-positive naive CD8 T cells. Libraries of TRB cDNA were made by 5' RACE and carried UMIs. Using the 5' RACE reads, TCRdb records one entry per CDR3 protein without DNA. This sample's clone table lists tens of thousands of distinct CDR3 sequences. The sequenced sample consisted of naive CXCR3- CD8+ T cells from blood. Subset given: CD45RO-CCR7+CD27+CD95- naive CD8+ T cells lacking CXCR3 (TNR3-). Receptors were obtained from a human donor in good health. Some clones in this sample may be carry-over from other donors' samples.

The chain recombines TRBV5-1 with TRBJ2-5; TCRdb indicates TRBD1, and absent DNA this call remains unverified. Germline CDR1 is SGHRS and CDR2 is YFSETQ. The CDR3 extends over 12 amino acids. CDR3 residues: CASSRRDTAQYF.

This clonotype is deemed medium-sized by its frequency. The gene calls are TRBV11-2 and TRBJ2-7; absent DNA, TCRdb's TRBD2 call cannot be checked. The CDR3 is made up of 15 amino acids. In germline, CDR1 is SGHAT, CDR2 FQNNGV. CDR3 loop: CASSFGSGGTYEQYF.

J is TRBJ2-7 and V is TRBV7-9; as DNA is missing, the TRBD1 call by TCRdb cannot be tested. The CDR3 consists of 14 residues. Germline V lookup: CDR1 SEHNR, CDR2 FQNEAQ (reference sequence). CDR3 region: CASSPPGASYEQYF. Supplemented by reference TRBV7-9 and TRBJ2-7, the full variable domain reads DTGVSQNPRHKITKRGQNVTFRCDPISEHNRLYWYRQTLGQGPEFLTYFQNEAQLEKSRLLSDRFSAERPKGSFSTLEIQRTEQGDSAMYLCASSPPGASYEQYFGPGTRLTVT.

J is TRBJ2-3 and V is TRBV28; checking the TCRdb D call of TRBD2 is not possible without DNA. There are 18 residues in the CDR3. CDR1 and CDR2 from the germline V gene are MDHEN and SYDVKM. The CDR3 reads CASSFYLSGGPLGDTQYF. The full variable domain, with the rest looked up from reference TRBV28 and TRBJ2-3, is DVKVTQSSRYLVKRTGEKVFLECVQDMDHENMFWYRQDPGLGLRLIYFSYDVKMKEKGDIPEGYSVSREKKERFSLILESASTNQTSMYLCASSFYLSGGPLGDTQYFGPGTRLTVL.

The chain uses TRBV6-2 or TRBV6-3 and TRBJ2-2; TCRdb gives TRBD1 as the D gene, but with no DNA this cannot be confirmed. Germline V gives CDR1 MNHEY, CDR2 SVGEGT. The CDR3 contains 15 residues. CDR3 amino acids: CASSPQGWDTGELFF.